This T cell receptor (beta chain) was retrieved from a study of spatial heterogeneity in lung cancer. Overall study findings and caveats: The study found that expanded intratumoral alpha and beta TCR counts tracked tumor mutation counts.

Described time point: sample taken at primary tumor resection. Patients with untreated early-stage non-small cell lung cancer, numbering approximately 79, were the donors. A distinct unique molecular identifier was carried by each TCR cDNA molecule. TCRdb ran MiXCR on the 5' RACE reads and lists one entry per CDR3 protein. The sample consists of 7,000 or so distinct CDR3 sequences, about 10% of them appearing once. This clonotype was found many times. The antigen is undetermined. This receptor was identified in a female donor with early-stage non-small cell lung cancer. Sequenced here: lung tumor tissue, sampled at surgery.

The CDR3 sequence: CASSYGFTPGTEAFF. For the CDR3, the DNA is TGTGCCAGCAGTTACGGCTTCACACCGGGGACTGAAGCTTTCTTT. The chain recombines TRBV6-5 with TRBJ1-1; D unresolved. Germline CDR1 MNHEY, CDR2 SVGAGI. The CDR3 covers 15 residues. Trimming stripped 2 bases from V and 5 bases from J, with 15 bases between.